The following is a T cell receptor (beta chain) sequence with its context. Clones were read by immunoSEQ multiplex PCR, and TCRdb kept only the in-frame ones, dropping some. The table records 80,000 or so clones, roughly 80% of them present only once. The data stem from a study of radiotherapy plus CTLA-4 blockade in lung cancer. The origin of this receptor is a human donor with non-small cell lung cancer who had stable disease on radiotherapy plus ipilimumab. The sequencing used peripheral blood, collected from a patient treated with radiotherapy plus ipilimumab.

CDR3 residues: CASSSERGSTDTQYF. The CDR3 DNA follows: TGTGCCAGCAGTTCTGAGCGGGGTAGCACAGATACGCAGTATTTT. The gene calls are TRBV28 and TRBJ2-3; TRBD2 matches at 7 bases. V lost 4 bases, J lost 0 bases, and 4 bases stayed unmatched. The CDR3 is made up of 15 amino acids. Germline V lookup: CDR1 MDHEN, CDR2 SYDVKM. Drawing the rest from reference TRBV28 and TRBJ2-3, the complete variable domain is DVKVTQSSRYLVKRTGEKVFLECVQDMDHENMFWYRQDPGLGLRLIYFSYDVKMKEKGDIPEGYSVSREKKERFSLILESASTNQTSMYLCASSSERGSTDTQYFGPGTRLTVL.